This T cell receptor beta chain was retrieved from a study of early T cells in non-severe SARS-CoV-2 infection. V lost 1 base to trimming and J lost 5 bases, with 9 bases between them. Germline lookup yields CDR1 SGHRS and CDR2 YFSETQ. CDR3 size: 13 residues. The sample holds many counts of this clonotype. Unique molecular identifiers (one per individual cDNA molecule) were attached. TCRdb fed the 5' RACE reads into MiXCR, producing one record per CDR3 protein. The table shows 25,000 to 40,000 distinct CDR3 sequences, with approximately 5% occurring only once. The V gene is TRBV5-1, the J gene TRBJ1-1, with a possible D match to TRBD1 (5 bases). The TCR sequence derives from an adult who was a healthcare worker with PCR-confirmed SARS-CoV-2 infection or an uninfected control (not recorded which). The material sequenced was whole blood. The CDR3 region has the DNA TGCGCCAGCAGCTTGCAGGGTCGGACTGAAGCTTTCTTT. This translates into CASSLQGRTEAFF.